Shown below are 16 T cell receptor beta chains from a single sample sequenced in a study of human T cells and chemical hapten exposure. Time point of the sample: patch test 1, 2 weeks after DPC sensitization. Treatment specified: therapeutic diphenylcyclopropenone sensitization with weekly scalp DPC. TCRdb fed the RACE reads into MiXCR, producing one record per CDR3 protein. The repertoire holds about 380,000 distinct CDR3 sequences, with roughly 4.8% as singletons. The sequences come from whole blood, collected in connection with sensitization to the hapten diphenylcyclopropenone (DPC). Source of these receptors: a woman in her forties or fifties with alopecia areata. Some clones in this sample may be carry-over from other donors' samples.

The rearrangement uses TRBV21-1 and TRBJ1-1; the table's D call TRBD1 went unverified against the DNA. TRBV21-1 is classified as a pseudogene. This CDR3 contains 15 residues. The CDR3 DNA reads TGTGCCAGCCGAGGCGAGGGACCCACCGACACTGAAGCTTTCTTT. This gives the protein CASRGEGPTDTEAFF.

This clonotype was recorded a few times. The DNA of the CDR3 is TGTGCCAGCAGCCTGTACGTCGGCGGGGGGGCTTTCTTT. Translation: CASSLYVGGGAFF. The gene calls are TRBV5-5 and TRBJ1-1; D may be TRBD1 (5 bases). V lost 4 bases and J lost 11, with 18 bases in between. Looked up from germline, CDR1 is SGHKS and CDR2 is YYEKEE (reference sequence). The CDR3 consists of 13 residues.

The chain uses TRBV7-8 and TRBJ1-1; D is perhaps TRBD1 (5 bases). Trimming pared 8 bases from V and 1 base from J, leaving 17 bases between. The CDR3 runs 15 residues. In germline, CDR1 is SGHVS, CDR2 FQNEAQ. The CDR3 coding sequence is TGTGCCAGCCTCGCGATTTTCGGACAGAACACTGAAGCTTTCTTT. Translation: CASLAIFGQNTEAFF.

This clonotype has a count of ten or more. V usage is TRBV7-2 and J usage is TRBJ2-3, with 7 positions matching TRBD2. The germline V gene encodes CDR1 SGHTA and CDR2 FQGNSA. The CDR3 sequence is 14 residues long. J gave up 5 bases and V 6 bases, and 8 bases lay outside the gene matches. The CDR3 loop reads CASSIVGGVDTQYF. The CDR3, as DNA: TGTGCCAGCAGTATCGTTGGGGGGGTAGATACGCAGTATTTT.

The chain employs TRBV30 and TRBJ2-7; no clear D gene. V shed 0 bases and J shed 6 bases, with 12 bases lying between them. CDR3 length: 13 amino acids. The germline gives CDR1 GTSNPN, CDR2 SVGIG (reference sequence). The CDR3 spells CAWSVLSGGEQYF. The DNA for the CDR3 is TGTGCCTGGAGTGTCCTCTCGGGTGGCGAGCAGTACTTC.

This clonotype has just a few counts. This chain uses TRBV5-1 with TRBJ2-5, with 7 bases aligning to TRBD2. Germline V gene sequence: CDR1 SGHRS, CDR2 YFSETQ. CDR3 length: 16 amino acids. The trim removed 4 bases at V and 0 bases at J, leaving 9 bases unmatched. The CDR3 sequence is CASSLGLGMDQETQYF. CDR3 nucleotide sequence: TGCGCCAGCAGCCTTGGACTAGGGATGGACCAAGAGACCCAGTACTTC.

This clonotype has a count of ten or more. The gene calls are TRBV27 and TRBJ2-7; 11 positions agree with TRBD1. With V trimmed by 4 bases and J by 1 base, 6 bases remained unmatched. Looked up from germline, CDR1 is MNHEY and CDR2 is SMNVEV (reference sequence). This CDR3 contains 16 residues. The CDR3 region is CASSYAGQGASYEQYF. Written as DNA, the CDR3 is TGTGCCAGCAGTTACGCCGGACAGGGGGCTTCCTACGAGCAGTACTTC.

Ten or more counts support this clonotype. The chain joins TRBV9 to TRBJ1-4; TRBD1 is a possible D gene (6 bases). V was cut by 0 bases and J by 8 bases, with 14 bases left in between. Per germline, CDR1 SGDLS and CDR2 YYNGEE. There are 15 residues in the CDR3. The CDR3 nucleotides are TGTGCCAGCAGCGTAGGAGGGGGGCTCGAGGAAAAACTGTTTTTT. Residues: CASSVGGGLEEKLFF.

In this sample, this clonotype turned up many times. The DNA for the CDR3 is TGCAGTGCTAGCGTAGCGCTCACAGATACGCAGTATTTT. Translated: CSASVALTDTQYF. The J gene is TRBJ2-3, the V gene TRBV20-1; D perhaps matches TRBD2 (5 bases). Germline V gene lookup returns CDR1 DFQATT and CDR2 SNEGSKA (reference sequence). This CDR3 has 13 amino acids. The V and J ends lost 3 bases and 2 bases respectively, with 9 bases between them.

The chain carries TRBV6-6 and TRBJ2-5, with D perhaps TRBD1 (5 bases). With 1 base removed from V and 5 bases from J, the gap between germline ends came to 14 bases. Germline loops: CDR1 MNHNY, CDR2 SVGAGI (reference sequence). The CDR3 consists of 15 residues. Here the CDR3 reads CASSYYPGSSETQYF. CDR3 coding DNA: TGTGCCAGCAGTTACTACCCAGGGTCTTCGGAGACCCAGTACTTC.

This clonotype was seen many times. The V and J genes are TRBV4-3 and TRBJ1-6, with 7 bases lining up with TRBD1. V was pared by 1 base and J by 9 bases, with 6 bases of the junction left unmatched. The germline V gene has CDR1 LGHNA and CDR2 YSLEER. CDR3 length: 15 amino acids. The CDR3 here is CASSQGTGEFSPLHF. DNA for the CDR3: TGCGCCAGCAGCCAAGGAACAGGGGAATTTTCACCCCTCCACTTT.

This clonotype was recorded a few times. J is TRBJ1-6 and V is TRBV7-9; a possible D gene is TRBD1 (6 bases). The V gene lost 5 bases and the J gene lost 9 bases, with 17 bases spanning the gap. This CDR3 spans 15 amino acids. Germline assignment: CDR1 SEHNR and CDR2 FQNEAQ (reference sequence). The CDR3: CASSAEGGTSSPLHF. In DNA form, the CDR3 reads TGTGCCAGCAGCGCGGAGGGCGGGACAAGTTCACCCCTCCACTTT.

This clonotype was observed many times. This chain connects TRBV25-1 to TRBJ2-2; 7 nucleotides align to TRBD1. CDR3 size: 14 residues. J was trimmed by 6 bases and V by 7 bases; bases with no gene match: 8. Germline CDR1 and CDR2: MGHDK and SYGVNS. The CDR3 DNA reads as TGTGCCAGCATCAAGACAGGGTATCCCGGGGAGCTGTTTTTT. This gives the protein CASIKTGYPGELFF.

This chain links TRBV4-2 with TRBJ1-2, with a tentative D call TRBD1 (6 bases). CDR3 size: 17 residues. Trimming took 0 bases from V and 8 from J, leaving 22 bases between them. Germline assignment: CDR1 LGHNA and CDR2 YNFKEQ. CDR3 sequence reads: CASSQDEDTGLKVGYTF. CDR3 sequence (DNA): TGTGCCAGCAGCCAAGATGAGGACACAGGGTTGAAAGTCGGCTACACCTTC.

This clonotype was picked up a small number of times. The chain carries TRBV28 and TRBJ2-7; D may be TRBD1 (6 bases). Germline V gives CDR1 MDHEN, CDR2 SYDVKM. V dropped 6 bases and J dropped 3 bases, with 12 bases sitting between them. This CDR3 region has 13 residues. The CDR3 region is CASSRDTNYEQYF. The CDR3 DNA is TGTGCCAGCAGCCGGGACACCAACTACGAGCAGTACTTC. Full variable domain (remainder filled in from reference TRBV28 and TRBJ2-7): DVKVTQSSRYLVKRTGEKVFLECVQDMDHENMFWYRQDPGLGLRLIYFSYDVKMKEKGDIPEGYSVSREKKERFSLILESASTNQTSMYLCASSRDTNYEQYFGPGTRLTVT.

At least ten counts were recorded for this clonotype. The rearrangement joins TRBV18 to TRBJ2-3; D perhaps matches TRBD1 (5 bases). V dropped 3 bases and J dropped 3 bases, with 13 bases sitting between them. From germline, CDR1 is KGHSH and CDR2 LQKENI. The CDR3 extends over 15 amino acids. CDR3 in amino acids: CASSPVGHTTDTQYF. CDR3 DNA sequence: TGTGCCAGCTCACCGGTTGGACATACTACAGATACGCAGTATTTT.